Included here is one T cell receptor (beta chain) sequence, with context. The antigen is unknown. Method: immunoSEQ multiplex PCR; TCRdb's copy keeps in-frame clones and lacks some. The data contain around 99,000 clones, roughly nine tenths of them singletons. This CDR3 has 16 residues. Germline CDR1 and CDR2: LGHNA and YSLEER. V lost 4 bases to trimming and J lost 2 bases; unmatched junction nucleotides: 6. These data originate in a study of T cell responses to AZD1222 COVID-19 vaccine. Regarding the study as a whole: Females outnumbered males among donors, who were mostly white British; clonal diversity was possibly underestimated. Baseline serology detected seropositivity in only six or seven AZD1222 recipients.

The chain recombines TRBV4-3 with TRBJ2-3, with TRBD2 matching 10 bases. The TCR sequence derives from an adult who received the AZD1222 COVID-19 vaccine. This material consisted of peripheral blood, taken 28 days after the second AZD1222 dose. The CDR3 reads CASSPLAGAATDTQYF. Written as DNA, the CDR3 is TGCGCCAGCAGCCCCCTAGCGGGAGCGGCCACAGATACGCAGTATTTT.